A single sample is the source of the 13 T cell receptor beta chains below, sequenced in a study of T cell responses to AZD1222 COVID-19 vaccine. Data came from immunoSEQ multiplex PCR; TCRdb stores just in-frame clones and leaves some out. The sample carries 110,000 to 150,000 clones, roughly 93% recorded once. The starting material was peripheral blood, obtained 28 days after the second AZD1222 dose. These receptors were taken from an adult who received the AZD1222 COVID-19 vaccine.

This rearrangement joins TRBV19 to TRBJ2-1; D remains ambiguous. V lost 3 bases to trimming and J lost 8 bases, with 11 bases between them. There are 13 residues in the CDR3. CDR1 and CDR2 from the germline V gene are LNHDA and SQIVND (reference sequence). The CDR3 is CASSISLEYEQFF. Written as DNA, the CDR3 is TGTGCCAGTAGTATCAGCCTGGAATATGAGCAGTTCTTC.

CDR3 nucleotide sequence: TGTGCCTGGAGAGCAGGAGAATATAGCAATCAGCCCCAGCATTTT. Its translation is CAWRAGEYSNQPQHF. The rearrangement joins TRBV30 to TRBJ1-5; no clear D gene. Between the trimmed V and J ends, which lost 3 bases and 0 bases, there was a span of 12 bases. The CDR3 has 15 residues. Per the germline V gene, CDR1 is GTSNPN and CDR2 is SVGIG (reference sequence).

CDR3 loop: CASSHWTEQETQYF. The DNA of the CDR3 is TGTGCCAGCAGCCACTGGACAGAGCAAGAGACCCAGTACTTC. The gene calls are TRBV13 and TRBJ2-5; D perhaps matches TRBD1 (6 bases). Deletions cut 5 bases from V and 2 bases from J, with 12 bases between. This CDR3 is built from 14 residues. Germline lookup yields CDR1 PRHDT and CDR2 FYEKMQ (reference sequence).

This clone was detected only a few times. V and J are TRBV2 and TRBJ2-4; possibly TRBD1 for D (5 bases). Germline CDR1 SNHLY, CDR2 FYNNEI. V lost 4 bases and J lost 7, with 17 bases in between. CDR3 size: 15 residues. DNA for the CDR3: TGTGCCAGCAGTGGATATGGGGCTTCCACGAACATTCAGTACTTC. Protein sequence: CASSGYGASTNIQYF.

The chain uses TRBV7-2 and TRBJ2-3, with 9 bases fitting TRBD2. From germline, CDR1 is SGHTA and CDR2 FQGNSA. The CDR3 length is 14 residues. V was clipped by 5 bases and J by 3 bases; unmatched bases: 3. The CDR3 region has the DNA TGTGCCAGCAGCCAGACTAGCGGTACAGATACGCAGTATTTT. Its translation is CASSQTSGTDTQYF.

The chain combines TRBV29-1 with TRBJ1-2; TRBD1 matches at 7 bases. This CDR3 contains 13 residues. The V gene end was trimmed by 6 bases and the J gene end by 2 bases; junction bases not matched to a gene: 6. Looked up from germline, CDR1 is SQVTM and CDR2 is ANQGSEA. CDR3 DNA sequence: TGCAGCGTAACACAGGGGACAAACTATGGCTACACCTTC. Translated, it gives CSVTQGTNYGYTF.

The rearrangement joins TRBV7-2 to TRBJ2-1; D is perhaps TRBD1 (6 bases). Germline V lookup: CDR1 SGHTA, CDR2 FQGNSA. This CDR3 contains 16 residues. V shed 3 bases and J shed 2 bases, with 14 bases lying between them. CDR3 sequence: CASSFFRGNTYNEQFF. CDR3 DNA: TGTGCCAGCAGCTTTTTTAGGGGGAATACCTACAATGAGCAGTTCTTC.

The chain has TRBV3-1 (or the pseudogene TRBV3-2) and TRBJ1-1; TRBD1 agrees at 9 bases. CDR3 length: 17 residues. Germline trimming cut 1 base from V and 3 bases from J; bases unmatched to any gene: 9. Germline V gene data show CDR1 as LGHDT and CDR2 as YNNKEL (reference sequence). The CDR3 loop reads CASSQGPGQGTYTEAFF. In DNA form, the CDR3 reads TGTGCCAGCAGCCAAGGACCGGGACAGGGAACTTACACTGAAGCTTTCTTT.

The V call is TRBV5-5, the J call TRBJ1-1, with a possible D match to TRBD1 (5 bases). Deletions cut 5 bases from V and 1 base from J, with 21 bases between. The germline gives CDR1 SGHKS, CDR2 YYEKEE (reference sequence). The CDR3 loop spans 17 amino acids. CDR3 protein: CASRPPGLRQANTEAFF. Written as DNA, the CDR3 is TGTGCCAGCAGGCCTCCGGGACTGAGACAAGCGAACACTGAAGCTTTCTTT.

This rearrangement joins TRBV3-1 (or the pseudogene TRBV3-2) to TRBJ1-2; D is undetermined. Trimming stripped 5 bases from V and 8 bases from J, with 9 bases between. The CDR3 covers 11 residues. Germline CDR1 LGHDT, CDR2 YNNKEL (reference sequence). The CDR3 protein is CASSTVYGYTF. The CDR3 DNA reads as TGTGCCAGCAGCACAGTTTACGGCTACACCTTC.

The chain couples TRBV7-8 to TRBJ2-2; TRBD1 might be the D (5 bases). This CDR3 is 15 amino acids long. CDR1 and CDR2 (germline): SGHVS, FQNEAQ. Between the trimmed V and J ends, which lost 0 bases and 4 bases, there was a span of 9 bases. The CDR3 region has the DNA TGTGCCAGCAGCTTAGCTCGTGGGGCCACCGGGGAGCTGTTTTTT. Residues: CASSLARGATGELFF.

The chain employs TRBV5-5 and TRBJ2-2; the D gene is possibly TRBD1 (5 bases). Germline values: CDR1 SGHKS, CDR2 YYEKEE (reference sequence). Deletions cut 4 bases from V and 0 bases from J, with 10 bases between. The CDR3 has 15 residues. CDR3 nucleotides: TGTGCCAGCAGCCCTGGGGCAGCGAACACCGGGGAGCTGTTTTTT. This encodes CASSPGAANTGELFF. Variable domain in full (rest from reference TRBV5-5 and TRBJ2-2): DAGVTQSPTHLIKTRGQQVTLRCSPISGHKSVSWYQQVLGQGPQFIFQYYEKEERGRGNFPDRFSARQFPNYSSELNVNALLLGDSALYLCASSPGAANTGELFFGEGSRLTVL.

This clone was found once. The J gene is TRBJ2-5, the V gene TRBV18; 12 bases match TRBD2. The J segment lost 4 bases and the V segment lost 2 bases, leaving 11 bases of the junction unmatched. Germline lookup yields CDR1 KGHSH and CDR2 LQKENI. The CDR3 is made up of 18 amino acids. CDR3 DNA sequence: TGTGCCAGCTCACCAGCTAGCGGGAGGGCGTTAGGAGGAGAGACCCAGTACTTC. It yields the protein CASSPASGRALGGETQYF.